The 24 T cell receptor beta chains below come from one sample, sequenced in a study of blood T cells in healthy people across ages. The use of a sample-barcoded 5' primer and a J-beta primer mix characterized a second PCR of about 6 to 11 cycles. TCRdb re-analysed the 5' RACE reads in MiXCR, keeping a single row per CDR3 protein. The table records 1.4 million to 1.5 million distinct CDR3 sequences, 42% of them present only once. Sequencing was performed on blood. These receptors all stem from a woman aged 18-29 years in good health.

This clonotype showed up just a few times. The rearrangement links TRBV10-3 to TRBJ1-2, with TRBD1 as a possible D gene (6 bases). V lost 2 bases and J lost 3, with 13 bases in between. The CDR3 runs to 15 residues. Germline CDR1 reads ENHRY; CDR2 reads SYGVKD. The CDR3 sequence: CAISERAGEDYGYTF. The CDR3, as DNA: TGTGCCATCAGTGAGAGGGCAGGGGAGGACTATGGCTACACCTTC.

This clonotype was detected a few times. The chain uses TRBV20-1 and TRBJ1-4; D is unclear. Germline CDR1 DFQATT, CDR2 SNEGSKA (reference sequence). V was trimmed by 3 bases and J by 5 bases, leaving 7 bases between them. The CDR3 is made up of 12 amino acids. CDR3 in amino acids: CSARAVNEKLFF. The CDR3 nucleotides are TGCAGTGCTAGGGCAGTCAATGAAAAACTGTTTTTT.

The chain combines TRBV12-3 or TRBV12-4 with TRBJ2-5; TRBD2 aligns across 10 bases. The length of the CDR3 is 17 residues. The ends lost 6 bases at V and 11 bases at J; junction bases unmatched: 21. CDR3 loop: CASSRDLTSGLYNEQYF. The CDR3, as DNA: TGTGCCAGCAGCCGCGACCTGACTAGCGGGCTCTACAATGAGCAGTACTTC.

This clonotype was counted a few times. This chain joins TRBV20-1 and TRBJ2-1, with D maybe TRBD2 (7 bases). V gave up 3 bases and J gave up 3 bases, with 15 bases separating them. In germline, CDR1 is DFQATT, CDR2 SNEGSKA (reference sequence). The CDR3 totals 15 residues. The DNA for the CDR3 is TGCAGTGCTAGTCAGGCGGGGGCCGTCTACAATGAGCAGTTCTTC. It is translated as CSASQAGAVYNEQFF.

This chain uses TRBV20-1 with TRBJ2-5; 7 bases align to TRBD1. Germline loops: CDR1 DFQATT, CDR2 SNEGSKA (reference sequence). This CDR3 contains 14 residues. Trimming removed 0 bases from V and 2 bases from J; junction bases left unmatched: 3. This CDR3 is CSAREDRAQETQYF. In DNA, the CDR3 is TGCAGTGCTAGAGAAGACAGGGCTCAAGAGACCCAGTACTTC.

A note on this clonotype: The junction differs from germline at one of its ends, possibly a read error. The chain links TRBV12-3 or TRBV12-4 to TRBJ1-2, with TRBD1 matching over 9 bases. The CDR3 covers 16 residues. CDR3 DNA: TGTGCCAGCAGTTTAGGGGGGACAGGGTTGTTCGTTGGCTGCACCTTC. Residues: CASSLGGTGLFVGCTF.

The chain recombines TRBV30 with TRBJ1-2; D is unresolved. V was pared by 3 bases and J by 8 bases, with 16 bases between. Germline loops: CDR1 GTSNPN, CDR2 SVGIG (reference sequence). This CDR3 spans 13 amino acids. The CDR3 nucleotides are TGTGCCTGGAGCCCAATAGTGGCGGCAGGCTACACCTTC. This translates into CAWSPIVAAGYTF.

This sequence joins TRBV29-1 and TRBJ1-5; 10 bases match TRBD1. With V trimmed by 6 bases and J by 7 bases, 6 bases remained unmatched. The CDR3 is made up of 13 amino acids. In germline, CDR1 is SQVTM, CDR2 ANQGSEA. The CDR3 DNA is TGCAGCGTGGTCCTGGACAGGGGGCAGCCCCAGCATTTT. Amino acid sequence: CSVVLDRGQPQHF. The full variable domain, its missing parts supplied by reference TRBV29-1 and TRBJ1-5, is SAVISQKPSRDICQRGTSLTIQCQVDSQVTMMFWYRQQPGQSLTLIATANQGSEATYESGFVIDKFPISRPNLTFSTLTVSNMSPEDSSIYLCSVVLDRGQPQHFGDGTRLSIL.

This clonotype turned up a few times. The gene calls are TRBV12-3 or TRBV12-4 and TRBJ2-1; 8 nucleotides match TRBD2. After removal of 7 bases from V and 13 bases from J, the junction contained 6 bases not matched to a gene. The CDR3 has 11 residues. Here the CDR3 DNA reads TGTGCCAGCACCCCGGGAGGGTACCAGTTCTTC. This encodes CASTPGGYQFF.

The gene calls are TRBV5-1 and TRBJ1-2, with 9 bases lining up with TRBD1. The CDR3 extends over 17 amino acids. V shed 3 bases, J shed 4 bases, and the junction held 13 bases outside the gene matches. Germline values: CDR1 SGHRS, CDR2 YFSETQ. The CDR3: CASSSVQGADFSYGYTF. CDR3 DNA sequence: TGCGCCAGCAGCTCAGTACAGGGGGCTGACTTCTCCTATGGCTACACCTTC.

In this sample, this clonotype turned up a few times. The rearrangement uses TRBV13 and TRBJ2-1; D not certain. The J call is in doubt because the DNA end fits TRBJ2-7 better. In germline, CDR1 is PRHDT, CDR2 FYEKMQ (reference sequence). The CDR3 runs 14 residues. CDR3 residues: CASSLGPTYNEQYF. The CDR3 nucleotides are TGTGCCAGCAGCTTAGGACCGACATACAATGAGCAGTACTTC.

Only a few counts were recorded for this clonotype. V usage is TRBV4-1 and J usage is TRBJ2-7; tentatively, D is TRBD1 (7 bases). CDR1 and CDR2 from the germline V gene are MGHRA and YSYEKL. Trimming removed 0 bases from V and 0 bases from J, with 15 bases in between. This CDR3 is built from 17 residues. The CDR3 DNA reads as TGCGCCAGCAGCCAAGATCCAGGCGGGACAGACTCCTACGAGCAGTACTTC. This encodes CASSQDPGGTDSYEQYF.

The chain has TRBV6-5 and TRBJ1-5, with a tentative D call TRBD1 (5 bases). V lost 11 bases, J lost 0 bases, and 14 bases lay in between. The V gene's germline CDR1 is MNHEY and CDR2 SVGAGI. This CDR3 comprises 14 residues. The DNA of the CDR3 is TGTGCCTGCGGGGGTGGTTATAGCAATCAGCCCCAGCATTTT. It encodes CACGGGYSNQPQHF.

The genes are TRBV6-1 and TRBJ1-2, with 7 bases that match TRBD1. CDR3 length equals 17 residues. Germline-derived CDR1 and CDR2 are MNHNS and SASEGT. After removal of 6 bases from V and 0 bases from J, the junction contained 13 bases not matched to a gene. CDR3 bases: TGTGCCAGCAGCCGCTATTCCGGGACAGACGCTAACTATGGCTACACCTTC. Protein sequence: CASSRYSGTDANYGYTF.

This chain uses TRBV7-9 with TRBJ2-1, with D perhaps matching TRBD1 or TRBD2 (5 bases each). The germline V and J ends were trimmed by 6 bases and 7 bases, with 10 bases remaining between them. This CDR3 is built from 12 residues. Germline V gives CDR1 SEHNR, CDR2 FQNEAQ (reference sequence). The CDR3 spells CASRGTSNEQFF. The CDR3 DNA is TGTGCCAGCAGGGGGACCAGTAATGAGCAGTTCTTC.

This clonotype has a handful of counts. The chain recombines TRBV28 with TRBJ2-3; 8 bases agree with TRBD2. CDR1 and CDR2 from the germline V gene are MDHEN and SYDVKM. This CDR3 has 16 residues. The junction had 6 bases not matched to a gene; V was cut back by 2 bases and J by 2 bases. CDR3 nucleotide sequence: TGTGCCAGCAGTTTAACGACGGGGGGGCCCACAGATACGCAGTATTTT. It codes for CASSLTTGGPTDTQYF.

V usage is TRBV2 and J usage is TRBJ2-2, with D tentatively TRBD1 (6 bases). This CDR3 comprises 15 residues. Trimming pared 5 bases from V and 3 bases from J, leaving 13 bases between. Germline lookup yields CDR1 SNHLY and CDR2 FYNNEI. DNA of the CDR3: TGTGCCAGCAGTTCGGACAGTCTCTACACCGGGGAGCTGTTTTTT. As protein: CASSSDSLYTGELFF. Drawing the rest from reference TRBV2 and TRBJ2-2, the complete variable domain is EPEVTQTPSHQVTQMGQEVILRCVPISNHLYFYWYRQILGQKVEFLVSFYNNEISEKSEIFDDQFSVERPDGSNFTLKIRSTKLEDSAMYFCASSSDSLYTGELFFGEGSRLTVL.

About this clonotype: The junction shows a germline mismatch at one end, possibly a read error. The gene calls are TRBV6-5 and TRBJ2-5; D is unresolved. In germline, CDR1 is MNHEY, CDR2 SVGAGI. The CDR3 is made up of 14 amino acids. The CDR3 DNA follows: TGTGCCAGCAGTTACGGACCTTCTCAAGAGGCCCAGTACTTC. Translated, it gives CASSYGPSQEAQYF.

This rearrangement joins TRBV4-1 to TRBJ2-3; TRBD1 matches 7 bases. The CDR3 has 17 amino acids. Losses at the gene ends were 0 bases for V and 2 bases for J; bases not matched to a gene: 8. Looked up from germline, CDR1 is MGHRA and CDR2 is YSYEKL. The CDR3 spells CASSQDRQGSLTDTQYF. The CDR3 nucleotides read TGCGCCAGCAGCCAAGATCGACAGGGTTCCCTCACAGATACGCAGTATTTT.

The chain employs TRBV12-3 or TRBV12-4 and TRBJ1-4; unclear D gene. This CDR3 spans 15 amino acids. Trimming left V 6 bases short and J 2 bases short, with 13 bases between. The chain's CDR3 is CASSPRGITNEKLFF. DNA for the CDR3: TGTGCCAGCAGCCCCAGAGGTATTACTAATGAAAAACTGTTTTTT.

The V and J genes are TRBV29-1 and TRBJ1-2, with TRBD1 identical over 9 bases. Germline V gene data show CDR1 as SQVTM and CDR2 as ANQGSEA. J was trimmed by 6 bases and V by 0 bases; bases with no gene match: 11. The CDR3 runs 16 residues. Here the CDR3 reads CSVEDPDPDRGDGYTF. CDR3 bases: TGCAGCGTTGAAGACCCAGACCCTGACAGGGGGGATGGCTACACCTTC.

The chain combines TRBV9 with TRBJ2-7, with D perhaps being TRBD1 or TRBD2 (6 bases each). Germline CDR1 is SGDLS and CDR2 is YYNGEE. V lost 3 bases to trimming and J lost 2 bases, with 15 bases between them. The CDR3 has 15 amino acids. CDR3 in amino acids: CASSALEGGTYEQYF. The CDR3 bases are TGTGCCAGCAGCGCCCTAGAAGGGGGGACCTACGAGCAGTACTTC.

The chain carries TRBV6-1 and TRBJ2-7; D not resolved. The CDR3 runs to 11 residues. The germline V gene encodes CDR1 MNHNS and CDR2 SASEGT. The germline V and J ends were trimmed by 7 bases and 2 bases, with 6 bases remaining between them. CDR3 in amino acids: CASTATYEQYF. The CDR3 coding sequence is TGTGCCAGCACAGCAACCTACGAGCAGTACTTC.

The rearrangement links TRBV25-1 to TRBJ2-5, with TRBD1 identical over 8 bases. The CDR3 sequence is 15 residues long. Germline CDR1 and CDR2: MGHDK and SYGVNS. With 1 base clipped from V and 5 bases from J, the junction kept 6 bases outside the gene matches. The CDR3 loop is CASSEFQGAGETQYF. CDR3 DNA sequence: TGTGCCAGCAGTGAATTCCAGGGGGCAGGGGAGACCCAGTACTTC.